This TCR beta chain was recovered during a study of identical twins. Unique molecular identifiers were present on cDNA, and template switching added a universal primer site. TCRdb re-called the 5' RACE reads through MiXCR, storing one row per CDR3 protein. The sample has 690,000 or so distinct CDR3 sequences, around 8.6% seen once; the top ten hold 0.98%. CDR1 LGHDT and CDR2 YNNKEL come from the germline V gene (reference sequence). V was clipped by 6 bases and J by 6 bases, with 10 bases between them. The CDR3 contains 12 residues. In its sample, this clonotype was seen many times. These sequences were also reported in another study, on yellow fever vaccine responses in identical twins. Per that study: Twins reportedly appeared to share part of their vaccine T cell response while keeping part individual.

The chain has TRBV3-1 and TRBJ2-3, with a tentative D call TRBD2 (6 bases). This clonotype was sampled from a woman under 30 in good health. The sequencing sample was made of PBMCs. The DNA for the CDR3 is TGTGCCAGCAGGGGGCTAGCGGATACGCAGTATTTT. This sequence encodes CASRGLADTQYF.